Listed below are T cell receptor beta chains from one sample, sequenced in a study of cytomegalovirus exposure and HLA in healthy donors. Some clones are missing from TCRdb's copy, which holds only in-frame ones; the method was immunoSEQ multiplex PCR. The sample has 100,000 to 150,000 clones; 81% are singletons. Sample: PBMCs. The source is a man younger than 35 in good health and CMV-seropositive. The CDR3 runs from the conserved cysteine through the conserved F or W. Each record gives: V gene, J gene, clone size, D gene, CDR3 DNA, CDR3 protein. The D gene is left open where the match is weak. Where a row states a size, it is once, few, many or the class of an expanded clone; other rows omit it.

v_call: TRBV25-1; j_call: TRBJ1-5; clone_size: -; d_call: -; cdr3_nt: TGTGCCAGCAGTGAATCTAGTAATCAGCCCCAGCATTTT; cdr3_aa: CASSESSNQPQHF
v_call: TRBV4-1; j_call: TRBJ2-6; clone_size: once; d_call: -; cdr3_nt: TGCGCCAGCAGCCAACTAACGAGCTCTGGGGCCAACGTCCTGACTTTC; cdr3_aa: CASSQLTSSGANVLTF
v_call: TRBV7-9; j_call: TRBJ1-1; clone_size: -; d_call: -; cdr3_nt: TGTGCCAGCAGCTCCGACTCGAACACTGAAGCTTTCTTT; cdr3_aa: CASSSDSNTEAFF
v_call: TRBV12-5; j_call: TRBJ1-3; clone_size: -; d_call: TRBD1; cdr3_nt: TGTGCTAGTGGTTTGACAGGGGGTTTAAACACCATATATTTT; cdr3_aa: CASGLTGGLNTIYF
v_call: TRBV29-1; j_call: TRBJ2-1; clone_size: -; d_call: TRBD1; cdr3_nt: TGCAGCGTCTACCCTACAGGGGCTCCCAATGAGCAGTTCTTC; cdr3_aa: CSVYPTGAPNEQFF
v_call: TRBV11-2; j_call: TRBJ1-6; clone_size: -; d_call: -; cdr3_nt: TGTGCCAGCAGTAACAGGAATAATTCACCCCTCCACTTT; cdr3_aa: CASSNRNNSPLHF
v_call: TRBV19; j_call: TRBJ1-5; clone_size: -; d_call: -; cdr3_nt: TGTGCCAGTAGTAGCGTACAGGGCCACAGTAGCAATCAGCCCCAGCATTTT; cdr3_aa: CASSSVQGHSSNQPQHF
v_call: TRBV4-1; j_call: TRBJ2-7; clone_size: -; d_call: TRBD1; cdr3_nt: TGCGCCAGCAGCTTACAGGGGGTAAGCTCCTACGAGCAGTACTTC; cdr3_aa: CASSLQGVSSYEQYF
v_call: TRBV7-2; j_call: TRBJ1-1; clone_size: once; d_call: -; cdr3_nt: TGTGCCAGCAGCTTAGGGGGAGTTGGGACTGAAGCTTTCTTT; cdr3_aa: CASSLGGVGTEAFF
v_call: TRBV23-1; j_call: TRBJ2-2; clone_size: -; d_call: TRBD1; cdr3_nt: TGCGCCAGCAGTCAATCGGGGGGGGACAGGGCCCCGTGCGGGAGCACCGGGGAGCTGTTTTTT; cdr3_aa: CASSQSGGDRAPCGSTGELFF
v_call: TRBV7-9; j_call: TRBJ2-7; clone_size: -; d_call: -; cdr3_nt: TGTGCCAGCGGAGGCGCGTCCTACGAGCAGTACTTC; cdr3_aa: CASGGASYEQYF
v_call: TRBV5-1; j_call: TRBJ1-6; clone_size: -; d_call: TRBD1; cdr3_nt: TGCGCCAGCAGCTTGGGAGGGGGCCCCCTCCACTTT; cdr3_aa: CASSLGGGPLHF
v_call: TRBV7-9; j_call: TRBJ1-6; clone_size: -; d_call: TRBD1; cdr3_nt: TGTTCCAGCAGCTCAGAGTACCAGGGGGCGGATAATTCACCCCTCCACTTT; cdr3_aa: CSSSSEYQGADNSPLHF
v_call: TRBV7-9; j_call: TRBJ2-7; clone_size: -; d_call: -; cdr3_nt: TGTGCCAGCAGCTTAGGACAGCCAAACGAGCAGTACTTC; cdr3_aa: CASSLGQPNEQYF
v_call: TRBV30; j_call: TRBJ2-7; clone_size: -; d_call: -; cdr3_nt: TGTGCCTGGAGTGTAGGGGCAGGGATAGGCGAGCAGTACTTC; cdr3_aa: CAWSVGAGIGEQYF
v_call: TRBV2; j_call: TRBJ2-7; clone_size: -; d_call: -; cdr3_nt: TGTGCCAGCAGTCTCGTATACGAGCAGTACTTC; cdr3_aa: CASSLVYEQYF
v_call: TRBV11-2; j_call: TRBJ2-3; clone_size: -; d_call: -; cdr3_nt: TGTGCCAGCAGCTTATCCGTAGCTACAGATACGCAGTATTTT; cdr3_aa: CASSLSVATDTQYF
v_call: TRBV7-9; j_call: TRBJ2-1; clone_size: -; d_call: -; cdr3_nt: TGTGCCAGCAGCTTAGACGGTGAGCAGTTCTTC; cdr3_aa: CASSLDGEQFF
v_call: TRBV5-4; j_call: TRBJ1-2; clone_size: -; d_call: TRBD1; cdr3_nt: TGTGCCAGCAGCTCCGGGACAGAACCCTTCAACTATGGCTACACCTTC; cdr3_aa: CASSSGTEPFNYGYTF
v_call: TRBV5-4; j_call: TRBJ1-1; clone_size: few; d_call: TRBD1; cdr3_nt: TGTGCCAGCAGCTTGGACCGGGACAGTGAAGCTTTCTTT; cdr3_aa: CASSLDRDSEAFF
v_call: TRBV4-3; j_call: TRBJ2-7; clone_size: -; d_call: TRBD2; cdr3_nt: TGCGCCAGCAGCCAAGGGACTAGCGGGACCTACGAGCAGTACTTC; cdr3_aa: CASSQGTSGTYEQYF
v_call: TRBV7-2; j_call: TRBJ2-3; clone_size: few; d_call: TRBD2; cdr3_nt: TGTGCCAGCAGCTTGCCTAGCGGGTTCACAGATACGCAGTATTTT; cdr3_aa: CASSLPSGFTDTQYF
v_call: TRBV4-3; j_call: TRBJ2-7; clone_size: -; d_call: TRBD2; cdr3_nt: TGCGCCAGCAGCCAAGGGCGGGAGAGGCACGAGCAGTACTTC; cdr3_aa: CASSQGRERHEQYF